This entry lists 27 T cell receptor beta chains sequenced from one sample in a study of T-cell reconstitution after alpha-beta-depleted transplantation in children (dated by TCRdb to about 2016). The treatment or condition label on this specimen signifies: allogeneic hematopoietic cell transplantation with graft depleted of TCRalphabeta T cells and CD19 B cells. Library method: PCR. Reads for this sample came from an Illumina HiSeq 2500. TCR library preparation used molecular barcoding, with unique molecular identifiers applied to normalize quantification of the TCRbeta repertoire. TCRdb cleaned the public reads at Q25 with fastp, built clones with MiXCR and kept in-frame beta chains. Rows are combined by CDR3 protein, so each entry shows the most common genes and DNA. The sample records about 540,000 distinct CDR3 sequences, around 27% of which are singletons. Under 45% of the sample goes to the ten largest clones.

This specimen was PBMCs, taken before TCRalphabeta/CD19-depleted stem cell transplant. The receptors were sampled from a boy under two years old with Wiskott-Aldrich syndrome, due to receive a stem cell transplant.

The chain uses TRBV12-3 or TRBV12-4 and TRBJ2-1, with 8 bases identical to TRBD2. Trimming at V came to 5 bases and at J to 8 bases, leaving 11 bases not matched to a gene. This CDR3 has 15 residues. The CDR3 sequence is CASSPSGPVVDEQFF. In nucleotides, the CDR3 is TGTGCCAGCAGTCCTAGCGGGCCGGTTGTGGATGAGCAGTTCTTC.

This clonotype has only a few counts. The gene calls are TRBV3-1 and TRBJ2-5, with 8 bases lining up with TRBD2. The germline V gene has CDR1 LGHDT and CDR2 YNNKEL (reference sequence). The V gene end was trimmed by 5 bases and the J gene end by 5 bases; junction bases not matched to a gene: 7. The CDR3 is 14 residues long. CDR3 protein: CASSATSERETQYF. CDR3 bases: TGTGCCAGCAGCGCGACTAGCGAGAGGGAGACCCAGTACTTC.

The chain couples TRBV5-1 to TRBJ2-7; 10 bases are shared with TRBD1. V trimming: 2 bases; J trimming: 5 bases; junction bases outside the gene matches: 7. Germline V gene lookup returns CDR1 SGHRS and CDR2 YFSETQ. There are 15 residues in the CDR3. CDR3: CASSLDRDRGNEQYF. The CDR3 nucleotides are TGCGCCAGCAGCTTAGATCGGGACAGGGGTAACGAGCAGTACTTC.

This chain uses TRBV6-5 with TRBJ2-1, with 8 positions matching TRBD2. CDR3 length: 16 residues. In germline, CDR1 is MNHEY, CDR2 SVGAGI. The trim removed 2 bases at V and 6 bases at J, leaving 9 bases unmatched. The CDR3: CASSYRGLVTVNEQFF. CDR3 in DNA: TGTGCCAGCAGTTACAGGGGACTAGTAACCGTCAATGAGCAGTTCTTC.

This clonotype was observed a few times. This chain's CDR3 is CATSRERVNTEAFF. The CDR3 DNA follows: TGTGCCACCAGCAGAGAAAGGGTGAACACTGAAGCTTTCTTT. The chain employs TRBV15 and TRBJ1-1, with D unresolved. The germline CDR1 and CDR2 sequences are LNHNV and YYDKDF (reference sequence). The CDR3 contains 14 residues. Trimming stripped 0 bases from V and 0 bases from J, with 5 bases between.

The chain has TRBV5-1 and TRBJ2-2; D possibly corresponds to TRBD1 (6 bases). CDR3 length equals 15 residues. Germline CDR1 is SGHRS and CDR2 is YFSETQ. Trimming removed 2 bases from V and 1 base from J, with 9 bases in between. The CDR3 sequence: CASSFDRRNTGELFF. CDR3 DNA sequence: TGCGCCAGCAGCTTTGACAGGCGGAACACCGGGGAGCTGTTTTTT.

This sequence joins TRBV5-1 and TRBJ2-1; a possible D gene is TRBD2 (5 bases). CDR1 is SGHRS, CDR2 YFSETQ, per germline. Trimming cost V 7 bases and J 7 bases, with 12 bases left between them. This CDR3 region has 12 residues. The CDR3 DNA reads as TGCGCCAGCCCCTTGGGAGTGAATGAGCAGTTCTTC. Protein: CASPLGVNEQFF.

There are a few counts of this clonotype. This chain uses TRBV27 with TRBJ2-3; D may be TRBD2 (6 bases). This CDR3 region has 13 residues. Germline CDR1 MNHEY, CDR2 SMNVEV (reference sequence). Between the trimmed V and J ends, which lost 6 bases and 6 bases, there was a span of 13 bases. DNA of the CDR3: TGTGCCAGCAGCCCTAGCGTGAGGGATACGCAGTATTTT. Translated: CASSPSVRDTQYF.

This clonotype showed up just a few times. J is TRBJ2-3 and V is TRBV5-1; D not resolved. This CDR3 contains 15 residues. In germline, CDR1 is SGHRS, CDR2 YFSETQ. V lost 1 base to trimming and J lost 1 base, with 10 bases between them. CDR3 loop: CASSLSPTGTDTQYF. The CDR3 DNA reads as TGCGCCAGCAGCTTGAGTCCTACTGGCACAGATACGCAGTATTTT. Full variable domain (outside the CDR3, taken from reference TRBV5-1 and TRBJ2-3): KAGVTQTPRYLIKTRGQQVTLSCSPISGHRSVSWYQQTPGQGLQFLFEYFSETQRNKGNFPGRFSGRQFSNSRSEMNVSTLELGDSALYLCASSLSPTGTDTQYFGPGTRLTVL.

This clonotype has only a few counts. The rearrangement joins TRBV28 to TRBJ2-1; D not certain. The CDR3 contains 15 residues. Per the germline V gene, CDR1 is MDHEN and CDR2 is SYDVKM. The V and J ends lost 4 bases and 1 base respectively, with 11 bases between them. The CDR3 spells CASSSPGGSYNEQFF. CDR3 nucleotides: TGTGCCAGCAGTTCACCCGGTGGATCCTACAATGAGCAGTTCTTC. Based on the CDR3 plus reference TRBV28 and TRBJ2-1, the full variable domain is DVKVTQSSRYLVKRTGEKVFLECVQDMDHENMFWYRQDPGLGLRLIYFSYDVKMKEKGDIPEGYSVSREKKERFSLILESASTNQTSMYLCASSSPGGSYNEQFFGPGTRLTVL.

The rearrangement joins TRBV5-1 to TRBJ2-7; 11 nucleotides align to TRBD2. Germline CDR1 and CDR2: SGHRS and YFSETQ. This CDR3 has 20 amino acids. Trimming cost V 0 bases and J 3 bases; bases outside gene matches: 17. The DNA for the CDR3 is TGCGCCAGCAGCTTGGATTTACTAGCGGGAGCTCAACTCGGATTCTACGAGCAGTACTTC. Amino acid sequence: CASSLDLLAGAQLGFYEQYF.

The CDR3 spells CASRRQGEIYEQYF. The CDR3 DNA reads TGTGCCAGCAGGCGACAGGGGGAGATCTACGAGCAGTACTTC. The chain uses TRBV6-1 and TRBJ2-7; 9 bases are shared with TRBD1. The trim removed 6 bases at V and 3 bases at J, leaving 6 bases unmatched. The length of the CDR3 is 14 residues. In germline, CDR1 is MNHNS, CDR2 SASEGT.

This clonotype appeared a few times. This chain connects TRBV5-1 to TRBJ2-3, with D possibly being TRBD2 (6 bases). Trimming removed 4 bases at V and 2 bases at J, with 11 bases between. This CDR3 is built from 14 residues. Germline V gene sequence: CDR1 SGHRS, CDR2 YFSETQ. The CDR3 coding sequence is TGCGCCAGCAGCGCCGGGACTGTCACAGATACGCAGTATTTT. Translated, it gives CASSAGTVTDTQYF. The full variable domain, with the rest looked up from reference TRBV5-1 and TRBJ2-3, is KAGVTQTPRYLIKTRGQQVTLSCSPISGHRSVSWYQQTPGQGLQFLFEYFSETQRNKGNFPGRFSGRQFSNSRSEMNVSTLELGDSALYLCASSAGTVTDTQYFGPGTRLTVL.

The chain joins TRBV20-1 to TRBJ1-4; a possible D gene is TRBD1 (6 bases). Germline CDR1 reads DFQATT; CDR2 reads SNEGSKA (reference sequence). Trimming removed 2 bases at V and 7 bases at J, with 11 bases between. The CDR3 runs 13 residues. In DNA form, the CDR3 reads TGCAGTGCTAGACAGGGAGGGGGTGAAAAACTGTTTTTT. It specifies CSARQGGGEKLFF.

The chain carries TRBV12-3 or TRBV12-4 and TRBJ1-6; D not resolved. Trimming cost V 5 bases and J 10 bases, with 15 bases left between them. This CDR3 contains 14 residues. The CDR3 sequence is CASSKMRDGSPLHF. DNA of the CDR3: TGTGCCAGCAGTAAGATGCGGGATGGATCACCCCTCCACTTT.

The chain joins TRBV7-9 to TRBJ2-5; 7 bases line up with TRBD2. V shed 3 bases, J shed 5 bases, and the junction held 12 bases outside the gene matches. This CDR3 contains 16 residues. CDR1 is SEHNR, CDR2 FQNEAQ, per germline (reference sequence). This CDR3 reads CASSFWKAGEGETQYF. The CDR3 DNA reads TGTGCCAGCAGCTTCTGGAAGGCGGGAGAGGGGGAGACCCAGTACTTC.

This clonotype has only a few counts. The rearrangement links TRBV6-1 to TRBJ2-1; 13 nucleotides agree with TRBD2. This CDR3 contains 16 residues. The germline V gene encodes CDR1 MNHNS and CDR2 SASEGT. V lost 5 bases to trimming and J lost 8 bases; unmatched junction nucleotides: 9. The CDR3 DNA reads as TGTGCCAGCAGTCGTCCCGGGACTAGCGGGGACGATGAGCAGTTCTTC. Its translation is CASSRPGTSGDDEQFF.

V and J are TRBV5-5 and TRBJ2-3; D is perhaps TRBD1 or TRBD2 (5 bases each). The CDR3 is 13 amino acids. Deletions cut 6 bases from V and 1 base from J, with 9 bases between. Per the germline V gene, CDR1 is SGHKS and CDR2 is YYEKEE (reference sequence). CDR3 bases: TGTGCCAGCATCCTGGGGGGCACAGATACGCAGTATTTT. It translates to CASILGGTDTQYF.

This clonotype was picked up a small number of times. V gene TRBV4-2 combines with J gene TRBJ1-5; 9 nucleotides agree with TRBD1. The CDR3 has 16 amino acids. Germline V CDR1 and CDR2: LGHNA, YNFKEQ. V dropped 3 bases and J dropped 3; count of bases not matched to a gene: 6. CDR3 nucleotides: TGTGCCAGCAGCCAGGGGACAGGGTCACTCAATCAGCCCCAGCATTTT. As protein: CASSQGTGSLNQPQHF.

This chain links TRBV20-1 with TRBJ2-2, with 13 bases lining up with TRBD2. V trimming: 1 base; J trimming: 5 bases; junction bases outside the gene matches: 1. The CDR3 covers 15 residues. CDR1 is DFQATT, CDR2 SNEGSKA, per germline (reference sequence). This CDR3 reads CSARGTSGRTGELFF. CDR3 DNA: TGCAGTGCTAGAGGGACTAGCGGGAGAACCGGGGAGCTGTTTTTT.

The chain carries TRBV10-2 and TRBJ2-1; 10 bases align to TRBD2. The CDR3 consists of 13 residues. V lost 6 bases and J lost 6; bases outside the gene matches: 2. Germline V gene lookup returns CDR1 WSHSY and CDR2 SAAADI. CDR3 residues: CASRASGSNEQFF. In DNA, the CDR3 is TGCGCCAGCAGGGCTAGCGGGAGCAATGAGCAGTTCTTC.

The rearrangement uses TRBV7-9 and TRBJ2-7, with D possibly TRBD2 on 5 matching bases. CDR1 is SEHNR and CDR2 is FQNEAQ in the germline V gene (reference sequence). V was shortened by 3 bases and J by 5 bases, with 14 bases between the two germline ends. This CDR3 has 14 amino acids. CDR3 protein: CASSLAGINHEQYF. CDR3 sequence (DNA): TGTGCCAGCAGCTTGGCGGGCATAAACCACGAGCAGTACTTC.

J is TRBJ2-7 and V is TRBV3-1; 7 nucleotides align to TRBD1. The V and J ends lost 3 bases and 3 bases, in that order; junction bases with no gene match: 2. In germline, CDR1 is LGHDT, CDR2 YNNKEL (reference sequence). The CDR3 spans 13 residues. In DNA, the CDR3 is TGTGCCAGCAGCCAGGGGACAGTCTACGAGCAGTACTTC. Protein product: CASSQGTVYEQYF.

The CDR3 region is CASRDRGYTEAFF. As DNA, the CDR3 is TGTGCCAGCAGGGACAGGGGGTACACTGAAGCTTTCTTT. V gene TRBV6-1 combines with J gene TRBJ1-1; 10 nucleotides agree with TRBD1. This CDR3 has 13 residues. The ends lost 6 bases at V and 3 bases at J; junction bases unmatched: 1. Germline assignment: CDR1 MNHNS and CDR2 SASEGT.

This clonotype was picked up a small number of times. The chain combines TRBV2 with TRBJ2-3; D is unresolved. This CDR3 has 15 amino acids. V gave up 8 bases and J gave up 2 bases, with 17 bases separating them. Germline V gene sequence: CDR1 SNHLY, CDR2 FYNNEI. CDR3 protein: CASSPGSPITDTQYF. The CDR3 DNA is TGTGCCAGCTCACCCGGTTCCCCAATCACAGATACGCAGTATTTT.

This chain uses TRBV29-1 with TRBJ2-7; 11 bases fit TRBD1. The CDR3 consists of 13 residues. The germline V gene encodes CDR1 SQVTM and CDR2 ANQGSEA. J gave up 3 bases and V 7 bases, and 5 bases lay outside the gene matches. As DNA, the CDR3 is TGCAGCGCTGGGGGGACAGGGGGCTACGAGCAGTACTTC. It codes for CSAGGTGGYEQYF.

The V gene is TRBV7-9, the J gene TRBJ2-1; 10 bases are a match to TRBD2. V trimming: 4 bases; J trimming: 4 bases; junction bases outside the gene matches: 4. This CDR3 is 15 amino acids long. Looked up from germline, CDR1 is SEHNR and CDR2 is FQNEAQ (reference sequence). The CDR3: CASSSGTSEYNEQFF. Written as DNA, the CDR3 is TGTGCCAGCAGCTCCGGGACTAGCGAGTACAATGAGCAGTTCTTC.